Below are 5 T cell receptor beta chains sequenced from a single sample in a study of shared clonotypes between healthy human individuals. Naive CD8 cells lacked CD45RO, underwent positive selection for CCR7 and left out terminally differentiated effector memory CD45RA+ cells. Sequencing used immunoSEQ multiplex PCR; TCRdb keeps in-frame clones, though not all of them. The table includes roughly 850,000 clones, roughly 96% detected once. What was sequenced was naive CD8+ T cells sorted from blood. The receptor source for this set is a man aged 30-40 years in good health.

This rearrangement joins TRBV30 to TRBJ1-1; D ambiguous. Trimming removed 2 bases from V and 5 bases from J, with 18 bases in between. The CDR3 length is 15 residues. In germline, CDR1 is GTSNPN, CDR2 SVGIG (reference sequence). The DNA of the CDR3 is TGTGCCTGGAGTTCCCCGGCAGCAGTTTTAACTGAAGCTTTCTTT. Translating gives CAWSSPAAVLTEAFF.

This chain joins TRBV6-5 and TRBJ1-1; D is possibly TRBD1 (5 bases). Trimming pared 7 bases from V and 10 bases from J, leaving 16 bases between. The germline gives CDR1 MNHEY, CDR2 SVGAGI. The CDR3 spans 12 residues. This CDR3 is CASTHGGGGAFF. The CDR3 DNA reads TGTGCCAGCACCCACGGGGGTGGGGGAGCTTTCTTT.

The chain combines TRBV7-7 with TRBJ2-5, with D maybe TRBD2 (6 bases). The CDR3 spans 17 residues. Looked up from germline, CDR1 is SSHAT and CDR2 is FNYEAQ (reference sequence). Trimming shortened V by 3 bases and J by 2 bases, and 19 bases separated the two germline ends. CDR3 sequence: CASSFKSGTPLQETQYF. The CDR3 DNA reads TGTGCCAGCAGCTTCAAATCCGGGACTCCACTTCAAGAGACCCAGTACTTC. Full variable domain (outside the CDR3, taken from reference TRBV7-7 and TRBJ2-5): GAGVSQSPRYKVTKRGQDVTLRCDPISSHATLYWYQQALGQGPEFLTYFNYEAQPDKSGLPSDRFSAERPEGSISTLTIQRTEQRDSAMYRCASSFKSGTPLQETQYFGPGTRLLVL.

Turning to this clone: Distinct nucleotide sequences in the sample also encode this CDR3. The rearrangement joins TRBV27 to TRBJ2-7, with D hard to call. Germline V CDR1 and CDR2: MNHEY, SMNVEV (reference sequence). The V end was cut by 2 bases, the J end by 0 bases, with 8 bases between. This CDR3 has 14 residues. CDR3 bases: TGTGCCAGCAGTTTAGGCCGGAGCTCCTACGAGCAGTACTTC. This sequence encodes CASSLGRSSYEQYF.

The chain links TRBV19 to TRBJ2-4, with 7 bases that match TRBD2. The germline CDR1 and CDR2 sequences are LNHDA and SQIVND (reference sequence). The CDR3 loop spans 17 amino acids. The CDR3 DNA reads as TGTGTCTTCGCAGGGAGGGCCGAGAGGAGGTCCAAAAACATTCAGTACTTC. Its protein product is CVFAGRAERRSKNIQYF.